This is a list of T cell receptor beta chains from one sample in a study of shared clonotypes between healthy human individuals. Sequenced by immunoSEQ multiplex PCR; TCRdb stores in-frame clones only, minus some. Of fewer than 550,000 clones detected, 75% to 80% appear once; the ten largest clones hold roughly an eighth. The specimen sequenced was PBMCs. The receptors derive from a woman between 35 and 50 years old in good health. Some clones in this sample may be carry-over from other donors' samples. Each CDR3 is given with its conserved first and last residue. D genes are given only for firm matches. Part of the rows lack a size; the others show once, few, many or a class for expanded clones.

abundance: NA
j_gene: TRBJ2-1
d_gene: NA
v_gene: TRBV5-1
len: 14
CDR3nt: TGCGCCAGCAGCTTGGGGGGCACTATCAATGAGCAGTTCTTC
CDR3aa: CASSLGGTINEQFF

abundance: NA
j_gene: TRBJ1-1
d_gene: NA
v_gene: TRBV28
len: 15
CDR3nt: TGTGCCAGCAGTTTTCAGGGGCGGTCGAACACTGAAGCTTTCTTT
CDR3aa: CASSFQGRSNTEAFF

abundance: NA
j_gene: TRBJ1-1
d_gene: NA
v_gene: TRBV7-8
len: 14
CDR3nt: TGTGCCAGCAGCTTAAGTCCGGTGAACACTGAAGCTTTCTTT
CDR3aa: CASSLSPVNTEAFF

abundance: medium-sized
j_gene: TRBJ1-5
d_gene: NA
v_gene: TRBV2
len: 14
CDR3nt: TGTGCCAGCAGCTACGGATATAGCAATCAGCCCCAGCATTTT
CDR3aa: CASSYGYSNQPQHF

abundance: few
j_gene: TRBJ2-6
d_gene: NA
v_gene: TRBV2
len: 14
CDR3nt: TGTGCCAGCAAGGAGGCAGCCGGGGCCAACGTCCTGACTTTC
CDR3aa: CASKEAAGANVLTF

abundance: NA
j_gene: TRBJ1-5
d_gene: NA
v_gene: TRBV28
len: 15
CDR3nt: TGTGCCAGCAGTCCGTCGGGGGGAAGGAATCAGCCCCAGCATTTT
CDR3aa: CASSPSGGRNQPQHF

abundance: NA
j_gene: TRBJ2-7
d_gene: NA
v_gene: TRBV5-4
len: 16
CDR3nt: TGTGCCAGCAGCTTGGCTGGGCGCGCCAGCTCCTACGAGCAGTACTTC
CDR3aa: CASSLAGRASSYEQYF

abundance: NA
j_gene: TRBJ2-1
d_gene: NA
v_gene: TRBV2
len: 15
CDR3nt: TGTGCCAGCATTTTAGAGGGGAGCTCCTACAATGAGCAGTTCTTC
CDR3aa: CASILEGSSYNEQFF

abundance: NA
j_gene: TRBJ1-2
d_gene: NA
v_gene: TRBV19
len: 13
CDR3nt: TGTGCCAGTAGTATCATTCAGAGAAGTGGCTACACCTTC
CDR3aa: CASSIIQRSGYTF

abundance: NA
j_gene: TRBJ2-7
d_gene: TRBD2
v_gene: TRBV27
len: 13
CDR3nt: TGTGCCAGCAGTTATGCGCGGGGGGCTGTGCAGTACTTC
CDR3aa: CASSYARGAVQYF

abundance: NA
j_gene: TRBJ1-2
d_gene: NA
v_gene: TRBV28
len: 15
CDR3nt: TGTGCCAGCAGTATACTCTCCACATACAGGGCTGGCTACACCTTC
CDR3aa: CASSILSTYRAGYTF

abundance: NA
j_gene: TRBJ2-6
d_gene: NA
v_gene: TRBV7-8
len: 15
CDR3nt: TGTGCCAGCAGCTTCCCAGGGGATGGGGCCAACGTCCTGACTTTC
CDR3aa: CASSFPGDGANVLTF

abundance: NA
j_gene: TRBJ2-3
d_gene: TRBD1
v_gene: TRBV9
len: 17
CDR3nt: TGTGCCAGCAGCTCTCTTGGGGACAGGGAGACCACAGATACGCAGTATTTT
CDR3aa: CASSSLGDRETTDTQYF

abundance: few
j_gene: TRBJ1-4
d_gene: NA
v_gene: TRBV6-5
len: 15
CDR3nt: TGTGCCAGCAGTTACCCCGCCGATGGTCGGGGAAAACTGTTTTTT
CDR3aa: CASSYPADGRGKLFF

abundance: NA
j_gene: TRBJ1-1
d_gene: NA
v_gene: TRBV2
len: 17
CDR3nt: TGTGCCAGCAGTGATGGGTCGACAGGACCTAGGGGAACTGAAGCTTTCTTT
CDR3aa: CASSDGSTGPRGTEAFF

abundance: NA
j_gene: TRBJ2-1
d_gene: TRBD2
v_gene: TRBV11-2
len: 16
CDR3nt: TGTGCCAGCAGCCCCATGGGACTAGCGGCTTACAATGAGCAGTTCTTC
CDR3aa: CASSPMGLAAYNEQFF

abundance: NA
j_gene: TRBJ2-7
d_gene: NA
v_gene: TRBV19
len: 14
CDR3nt: TGTGCCAGTAGTATAAGGGGTCGGGGGAACGAGCAGTACTTC
CDR3aa: CASSIRGRGNEQYF